This T cell receptor (beta chain) originates from a study of T cell responses to AZD1222 COVID-19 vaccine (dated by TCRdb to about 2021). About the study as a whole: AZD1222 recipients given second doses at about 4 weeks or at about 12 weeks were pooled, since spike-specific TCR depth and breadth were not found to differ between the two schedules. TCR sequencing covered approximately 230 trial participants: 200 to 220 given two doses of AZD1222 and approximately 26 given two doses of MenACWY control vaccine. Trial participants were enrolled into age subgroups of 18-55, 56-69 and 70-plus years, which contained approximately 150, 28 and 58 TCR-sequenced participants, respectively. General conclusions and limits of the study: The 56-69-year group was small, and its depth increase did not reach significance, likely because of low power. Reportedly, close to half of the unique spike-specific TCRs recognized epitopes lying outside the regions that are mutated in the B.1.351 and B.1.1.7 variants. Conclusions about previously exposed vaccinees are limited because only a handful of AZD1222 recipients were SARS-CoV-2 seropositive at baseline. Participants were mostly white British and included more females than males, and it was suggested by the authors that clonal diversity may have been underestimated. A significant rise in spike-specific TCR breadth and depth was observed after two AZD1222 doses relative to day 0 and relative to MenACWY recipients. The whole spike protein was spanned by vaccine-associated CD4 TCRs, and dominant responses were seen in regions 160-218 and 743-854. No day 14 peak-response samples were available, so repertoires were characterized only after the peak T cell response.

V loses 3 bases, J loses 2 bases, and the germline ends lie 16 bases apart. CDR1 SGHDN and CDR2 FVKESK are derived from the germline V gene. The CDR3, from cysteine to phenylalanine, totals 16 residues. Only CDR3 DNA is held: 48 bases, read in frame from base 1. The time point label on this specimen signifies: baseline before first vaccination. The vaccinee samples were drawn from two UK trials, COV001 and COV002, one of which was a single-blind randomized controlled phase 2/3 trial testing AZD1222 (ChAdOx1 nCoV-19) in healthy adults. Trial participant PBMC samples were collected at day 0 and day 28 after the second dose for TCRbeta chain sequencing. The CDR3 regions of human TCRbeta chains were analyzed by immunosequencing. Per the original workflow: TCRs in the repertoires were compared against a reference library of SARS-CoV-2-specific TCRs that had been generated with the MIRA antigen-specificity platform. Breadth was defined as the fraction of unique TCRs that were SARS-CoV-2-associated. Depth was defined as the fraction of total T cells that were SARS-CoV-2-associated. Using the MIRA data, each spike-specific TCR was assigned both to the spike region to which the TCR was reactive and to a CD4 or CD8 class. Log10-transformed breadth and depth values were compared by one-way ANOVA with Sidak's multiple comparisons tests. TCRdb retrieved this table from immuneACCESS and kept in-frame rearrangements only. Not all clones are present; in checked studies, unresolved V genes account for under half, and no reason is known for the remainder. V and J calls and clone size are as listed in that table; D and trimming were resolved from the DNA. For this sample there are almost 80,000 clones; approximately 90% appear just once. The ten most abundant clones make up roughly 23% of the sample.

Concerning this clone: The clone's antigen remains unknown. No base quality values were provided; no much bigger clone lies one nucleotide off.

The sample in question was peripheral blood, obtained on day 0 of AZD1222 vaccination. The chain employs TRBV14 and TRBJ1-2; no D gene can be assigned with confidence. This receptor was identified in an adult in good health. The bases read TGTGCCAGCAGCCACGCACATGGGCAGGAGAACTATGGCTACACCTTC. Translated, this gives CASSHAHGQENYGYTF.